The 5 T cell receptor beta chains in this list originate from one sample, sequenced in a study of PD-L1 blockade in urothelial cancer. Here immunoSEQ multiplex PCR was the method, and the copy in TCRdb shows in-frame clones only, minus some. Here the sample spans tens of thousands of clones, 84% being singletons. The time point here: pretreatment peripheral blood. The sample here was PBMCs, taken around atezolizumab (anti-PD-L1) treatment. Receptors originate from a woman aged 65 to 85 with urothelial cancer.

V and J are TRBV10-1 and TRBJ2-1; D not certain. Germline assignment: CDR1 WNHNN and CDR2 SYGVQD (reference sequence). The CDR3 runs to 12 residues. Deletions cut 8 bases from V and 4 bases from J, with 9 bases between. The CDR3 region has the DNA TGCGCCAGCCTCAGCGAGTACAATGAGCAGTTCTTC. It is translated as CASLSEYNEQFF.

V is TRBV7-5 and J is TRBJ1-3; the table calls TRBD1, which could not be checked here. TRBV7-5 is a known pseudogene. The CDR3 runs to 20 residues. CDR3 DNA sequence: TGTGCCAGAAGCTTAGAGGGGACAGGGTGTTCGCAACTCTTAGGAAACACCATATATTTT. Its protein product is CARSLEGTGCSQLLGNTIYF.

CDR3 sequence reads: CASSPFGDSDEKLFF. The CDR3 DNA reads as TGCGCCAGCAGCCCCTTTGGGGACTCGGATGAAAAACTGTTTTTT. This sequence joins TRBV5-1 and TRBJ1-4; maybe TRBD1 (5 bases). The CDR3 spans 15 residues. In germline, CDR1 is SGHRS, CDR2 YFSETQ. Trimming left V 4 bases short and J 6 bases short, with 16 bases between.

The chain uses TRBV27 and TRBJ2-5; D may be TRBD1 (5 bases). Trimming removed 4 bases at V and 5 bases at J, with 20 bases between. Germline V gene lookup returns CDR1 MNHEY and CDR2 SMNVEV (reference sequence). This CDR3 is 16 amino acids long. The CDR3 spells CASSSWAGPALETQYF. CDR3 DNA sequence: TGTGCCAGCAGTTCGTGGGCAGGGCCCGCCCTTGAGACCCAGTACTTC.

The chain has TRBV12-2 and TRBJ1-4; the table names TRBD1, a call not compared with the DNA. TRBV12-2 corresponds to a pseudogene. The CDR3 is 15 amino acids. CDR3 nucleotides: TGTGCAAGTCGCCTACTCGACAGTATAGATGAAAAACTGTTTTTT. Amino acids: CASRLLDSIDEKLFF.